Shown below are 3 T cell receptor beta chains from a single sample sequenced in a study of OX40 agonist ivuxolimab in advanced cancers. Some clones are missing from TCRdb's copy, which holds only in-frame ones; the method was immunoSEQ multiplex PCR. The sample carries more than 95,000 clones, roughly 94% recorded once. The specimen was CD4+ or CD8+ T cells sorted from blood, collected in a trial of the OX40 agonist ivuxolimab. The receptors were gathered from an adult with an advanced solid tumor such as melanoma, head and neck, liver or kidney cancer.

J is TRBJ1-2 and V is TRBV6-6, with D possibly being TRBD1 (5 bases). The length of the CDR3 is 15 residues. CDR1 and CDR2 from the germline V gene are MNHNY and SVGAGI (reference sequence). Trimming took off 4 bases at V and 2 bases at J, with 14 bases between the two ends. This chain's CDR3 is CASSSGPAGNYGYTF. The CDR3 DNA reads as TGTGCCAGCAGTTCCGGACCCGCAGGGAACTATGGCTACACCTTC.

CDR3 nucleotide sequence: TGTGCCAGCAGTGAACTGGACAGGGGGAACGAAAAACTGTTTTTT. As protein: CASSELDRGNEKLFF. The chain carries TRBV6-1 and TRBJ1-4, with 10 bases matching TRBD1. The V gene end was trimmed by 2 bases and the J gene end by 8 bases; junction bases not matched to a gene: 5. Germline CDR1 reads MNHNS; CDR2 reads SASEGT. The CDR3 runs to 15 residues.

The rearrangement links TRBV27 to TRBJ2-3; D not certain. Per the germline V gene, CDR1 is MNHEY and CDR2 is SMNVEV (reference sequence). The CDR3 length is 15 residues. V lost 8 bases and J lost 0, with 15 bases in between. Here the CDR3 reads CASPSWQVSTDTQYF. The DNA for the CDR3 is TGTGCCAGCCCGTCGTGGCAGGTTAGCACAGATACGCAGTATTTT.